These 31 T cell receptor beta chains originate from one sample sequenced in a study of cytomegalovirus exposure and HLA in healthy donors. Produced via immunoSEQ multiplex PCR; TCRdb's table is partial and in-frame only. This table has more than 300,000 clones, roughly 89% appearing once. Sequenced: PBMCs. The receptors come from a woman younger than 30 in good health and CMV-seronegative.

The chain links TRBV6-4 to TRBJ2-2, with 9 bases identical to TRBD1. The J segment lost 4 bases and the V segment lost 6 bases, leaving 6 bases of the junction unmatched. The CDR3 consists of 15 residues. Germline V gene lookup returns CDR1 MRHNA and CDR2 SNTAGT. The CDR3 reads CASRPGQGSTGELFF. The CDR3 DNA follows: TGTGCCAGCAGACCGGGACAGGGCTCCACCGGGGAGCTGTTTTTT.

The chain couples TRBV5-1 to TRBJ2-1, with 11 bases lining up with TRBD2. The CDR3 sequence is 16 residues long. Germline-derived CDR1 and CDR2 are SGHRS and YFSETQ. V was clipped by 3 bases and J by 6 bases; unmatched bases: 8. The CDR3 is CASSSGLAEKFNEQFF. CDR3 DNA: TGCGCCAGCAGCTCGGGACTAGCGGAGAAATTCAATGAGCAGTTCTTC.

This clone was recorded once. The V and J genes are TRBV19 and TRBJ2-1, with 8 bases identical to TRBD1. This CDR3 comprises 12 residues. V shed 5 bases, J shed 16 bases, and the junction held 10 bases outside the gene matches. Germline assignment: CDR1 LNHDA and CDR2 SQIVND (reference sequence). CDR3 nucleotide sequence: TGTGCCAGTAGTGGCCCGACAGGGGAGAATTTCTTC. It specifies CASSGPTGENFF.

V gene TRBV2 combines with J gene TRBJ2-1; 13 positions agree with TRBD2. The germline V gene encodes CDR1 SNHLY and CDR2 FYNNEI. Unmatched junction bases numbered 6, after V lost 7 bases and J lost 9 bases. The CDR3 contains 14 residues. The CDR3 bases are TGTGCCAGCACCACTCGGACTAGCGGGGGTGAGCAGTTCTTC. Translated, it gives CASTTRTSGGEQFF.

The V gene is TRBV19, the J gene TRBJ2-7, with D possibly matching TRBD1 (6 bases). Between the trimmed V and J ends, which lost 6 bases and 3 bases, there was a span of 12 bases. Germline loops: CDR1 LNHDA, CDR2 SQIVND (reference sequence). The CDR3 has 13 amino acids. The CDR3: CASSDGTYYEQYF. CDR3 nucleotides: TGTGCCAGTAGCGATGGGACATACTACGAGCAGTACTTC.

The V and J genes are TRBV19 and TRBJ2-3; maybe TRBD2 (6 bases). This CDR3 contains 15 residues. The germline V gene has CDR1 LNHDA and CDR2 SQIVND (reference sequence). Trimming cost V 4 bases and J 4 bases, with 15 bases left between them. This chain's CDR3 is CASSSLARASDTQYF. DNA of the CDR3: TGTGCCAGTAGTAGCCTAGCGAGGGCTTCAGATACGCAGTATTTT. The variable domain in full, with the rest retrieved from reference TRBV19 and TRBJ2-3, is DGGITQSPKYLFRKEGQNVTLSCEQNLNHDAMYWYRQDPGQGLRLIYYSQIVNDFQKGDIAEGYSVSREKKESFPLTVTSAQKNPTAFYLCASSSLARASDTQYFGPGTRLTVL.

The chain has TRBV2 and TRBJ1-1, with 12 bases fitting TRBD1. The germline CDR1 and CDR2 sequences are SNHLY and FYNNEI. This CDR3 contains 16 residues. Trimming took 2 bases from V and 5 from J; bases not matched to a gene: 6. CDR3 residues: CASSERGQGAPTEAFF. Written as DNA, the CDR3 is TGTGCCAGCAGTGAACGGGGACAGGGGGCCCCGACTGAAGCTTTCTTT.

This chain joins TRBV11-2 and TRBJ2-5; 9 bases match TRBD1. CDR1 SGHAT and CDR2 FQNNGV come from the germline V gene. CDR3 size: 15 residues. J gave up 5 bases and V 5 bases, and 9 bases lay outside the gene matches. CDR3 DNA sequence: TGTGCCAGCAGCCCGGGACAGGGACCCCTGGAGACCCAGTACTTC. This codes for CASSPGQGPLETQYF.

This clone was counted only a few times. The chain has TRBV5-5 and TRBJ2-7; no clear D. The CDR3 has 16 residues. V lost 1 base to trimming and J lost 3 bases, with 17 bases between them. Germline values: CDR1 SGHKS, CDR2 YYEKEE (reference sequence). The CDR3 sequence is CASSLLFETSRYEQYF. Written as DNA, the CDR3 is TGTGCCAGCAGCTTGCTGTTCGAGACTTCGCGCTACGAGCAGTACTTC.

The rearrangement joins TRBV7-6 to TRBJ2-1; no definite D call. Trimming took 5 bases from V and 7 from J, leaving 15 bases between them. The length of the CDR3 is 14 residues. In germline, CDR1 is SGHVS, CDR2 FNYEAQ. CDR3 loop: CASSLRLGWNEQFF. For the CDR3, the DNA is TGTGCCAGCAGCCTCAGACTCGGGTGGAATGAGCAGTTCTTC. The entire variable domain, with the rest obtained from reference TRBV7-6 and TRBJ2-1, is as follows: GAGVSQSPRYKVTKRGQDVALRCDPISGHVSLYWYRQALGQGPEFLTYFNYEAQQDKSGLPNDRFSAERPEGSISTLTIQRTEQRDSAMYRCASSLRLGWNEQFFGPGTRLTVL.

The chain links TRBV2 to TRBJ1-5; the D is unclear. The germline gives CDR1 SNHLY, CDR2 FYNNEI. V lost 3 bases and J 9 bases, leaving 18 bases between the germline ends. CDR3 length equals 15 residues. In nucleotides, the CDR3 is TGTGCCAGCAGTGATTTGGAGGTCAGCATGGGGCCCCAGCATTTT. It yields the protein CASSDLEVSMGPQHF.

The CDR3 region is CASSGGQLNSPLHF. DNA of the CDR3: TGTGCCAGCAGTGGGGGACAGCTAAATTCACCCCTCCACTTT. The chain recombines TRBV2 with TRBJ1-6; TRBD1 matches 7 bases. CDR3 length equals 14 residues. The trim removed 4 bases at V and 7 bases at J, leaving 4 bases unmatched. In germline, CDR1 is SNHLY, CDR2 FYNNEI.

In this sample, this clone turned up a few times. V gene TRBV27 combines with J gene TRBJ2-4; 7 bases agree with TRBD1. V lost 5 bases, J lost 0 bases, and 7 bases stayed unmatched. Germline CDR1 reads MNHEY; CDR2 reads SMNVEV (reference sequence). The CDR3 is made up of 16 amino acids. The CDR3 loop is CASSTPTGLAKNIQYF. The CDR3 bases are TGTGCCAGCAGTACTCCGACAGGGCTAGCCAAAAACATTCAGTACTTC.

The chain couples TRBV20-1 to TRBJ1-1; 9 bases agree with TRBD1. Germline V gene sequence: CDR1 DFQATT, CDR2 SNEGSKA (reference sequence). The CDR3 spans 11 residues. The CDR3 sequence is CRATGGTEAFF. CDR3 DNA sequence: TGCAGGGCGACAGGGGGCACTGAAGCTTTCTTT.

CDR3 bases: TGCGCCAGCAGCCAAGAATCGGGAAGTTCAGCTAACTATGGCTACACCTTC. Protein product: CASSQESGSSANYGYTF. V and J are TRBV4-1 and TRBJ1-2; no firm D call. Germline V gene lookup returns CDR1 MGHRA and CDR2 YSYEKL. V was pared by 0 bases and J by 0 bases, with 14 bases between. CDR3 size: 17 residues.

This clone was observed a single time. The chain combines TRBV18 with TRBJ1-1; 8 bases line up with TRBD1. The CDR3 spans 16 residues. The V segment lost 3 bases and the J segment 3 bases; nucleotides outside the gene matches: 9. Germline-derived CDR1 and CDR2 are KGHSH and LQKENI. The CDR3 DNA sequence: TGTGCCAGCTCACCCCGACAGGGGCCATCGGACACTGAAGCTTTCTTT. It encodes CASSPRQGPSDTEAFF.

The DNA of the CDR3 is TGTGCCAGCAGCGACGGGAGTTGGGATGAGCAGTTCTTC. As protein: CASSDGSWDEQFF. The J gene is TRBJ2-1, the V gene TRBV9; D is possibly TRBD2 (6 bases). CDR1 SGDLS and CDR2 YYNGEE come from the germline V gene. V lost 3 bases and J lost 8, with 12 bases in between. The CDR3 length is 13 residues.

This clone was seen a single time. V gene TRBV28 combines with J gene TRBJ1-2, with 7 nucleotides matching TRBD1. The germline V gene encodes CDR1 MDHEN and CDR2 SYDVKM. The CDR3 has 12 amino acids. With 6 bases clipped from V and 4 bases from J, the junction kept 2 bases outside the gene matches. The CDR3 bases are TGTGCCAGCAGACAGGGGTCCTATGGCTACACCTTC. Translating it yields CASRQGSYGYTF.

This clone came up once. The CDR3 bases are TGTGCCAGCAGCCCAATGACGGGGAATGAAAAACTGTTTTTT. Its translation: CASSPMTGNEKLFF. This chain links TRBV7-9 with TRBJ1-4; D remains unclear. CDR3 length: 14 residues. Per the germline V gene, CDR1 is SEHNR and CDR2 is FQNEAQ (reference sequence). V was shortened by 5 bases and J by 5 bases, with 12 bases between the two germline ends.

This clone has just one count. This chain uses TRBV15 with TRBJ1-3; no reliable D call. From germline, CDR1 is LNHNV and CDR2 YYDKDF (reference sequence). V lost 4 bases and J lost 0, with 13 bases in between. CDR3 length: 16 residues. CDR3 protein: CATSTIPGLSGNTIYF. The CDR3 bases are TGTGCCACCAGCACCATCCCGGGTCTCTCTGGAAACACCATATATTTT.

The V and J genes are TRBV2 and TRBJ2-3; a weak D match, TRBD2 (6 bases). Trimming shortened V by 8 bases and J by 2 bases, and 20 bases separated the two germline ends. CDR1 SNHLY and CDR2 FYNNEI come from the germline V gene. The CDR3 consists of 16 residues. The CDR3 DNA reads as TGTGCCAGCCGGGGGTTAAGTGAGTTAAACACAGATACGCAGTATTTT. As protein: CASRGLSELNTDTQYF.

The V and J genes are TRBV14 and TRBJ1-1; TRBD1 might be the D (5 bases). V was pared by 0 bases and J by 4 bases, with 12 bases between. The CDR3 is 15 residues long. Germline lookup yields CDR1 SGHDN and CDR2 FVKESK. CDR3 nucleotides: TGTGCCAGCAGCCAAGATAGTAGGGGACTCACTGAAGCTTTCTTT. It translates to CASSQDSRGLTEAFF.

This chain links TRBV11-2 with TRBJ1-5; 7 bases are a match to TRBD1. The CDR3 totals 16 residues. Per the germline V gene, CDR1 is SGHAT and CDR2 is FQNNGV. J gave up 2 bases and V 1 base, and 5 bases lay outside the gene matches. CDR3 in DNA: TGTGCCAGCAGCTTAGCACCCACAGGGGGCAATCAGCCCCAGCATTTT. It specifies CASSLAPTGGNQPQHF.

This clone turned up a few times. This rearrangement joins TRBV30 to TRBJ1-1; unclear D gene. The CDR3 sequence is 10 residues long. CDR1 and CDR2 from the germline V gene are GTSNPN and SVGIG (reference sequence). V was clipped by 5 bases and J by 7 bases, with 8 bases between them. Here the CDR3 DNA reads TGTGCCTGGTCCGAGGGTGAAGCTTTCTTT. It translates to CAWSEGEAFF.

The chain employs TRBV27 and TRBJ1-1; perhaps TRBD1 as D (6 bases). V shed 4 bases and J shed 4 bases, with 10 bases lying between them. There are 13 residues in the CDR3. Germline values: CDR1 MNHEY, CDR2 SMNVEV (reference sequence). The CDR3 nucleotides read TGTGCCAGCAGTTCACTCAGGGGCACTGAAGCTTTCTTT. It encodes CASSSLRGTEAFF.

The genes are TRBV5-6 and TRBJ1-2; TRBD1 matches at 7 bases. Trimming cost V 4 bases and J 4 bases; bases outside gene matches: 7. This CDR3 is built from 14 residues. Germline CDR1 reads SGHDT; CDR2 reads YYEEEE. CDR3 region: CASSGQGQFYGYTF. DNA for the CDR3: TGTGCCAGCAGCGGGCAGGGACAGTTCTATGGCTACACCTTC.

The chain carries TRBV28 and TRBJ1-5, with 7 bases that match TRBD1. Germline assignment: CDR1 MDHEN and CDR2 SYDVKM. This CDR3 region has 14 residues. V shed 7 bases and J 7 bases; nucleotides not matched to a gene: 10. The CDR3 DNA reads TGTGCCAGCACCGAAGACAGGGTCGGGCAGCCCCAGCATTTT. Residues: CASTEDRVGQPQHF.

The chain employs TRBV14 and TRBJ2-7, with TRBD2 as a possible D gene (6 bases). Between the trimmed V and J ends, which lost 4 bases and 3 bases, there was a span of 13 bases. The CDR3 sequence is 14 residues long. Looked up from germline, CDR1 is SGHDN and CDR2 is FVKESK. CDR3 bases: TGTGCCAGCAGCCGACTGGGGAGGAGCTACGAGCAGTACTTC. Translated: CASSRLGRSYEQYF.

This clone was recorded only once. The V call is TRBV5-4, the J call TRBJ1-4, with 8 bases aligning to TRBD1. Germline CDR1 is SGHNT and CDR2 is YYREEE (reference sequence). Trimming removed 4 bases from V and 5 bases from J; junction bases left unmatched: 4. There are 14 residues in the CDR3. Here the CDR3 DNA reads TGTGCCAGCAGCGCGGGACAGGTCAATGAAAAACTGTTTTTT. Its translation is CASSAGQVNEKLFF.

Regarding this clone: This may arise from a read error, as a much more abundant clone is one base away. V gene TRBV4-2 combines with J gene TRBJ1-5; no definite D call. V lost 4 bases and J 2 bases, leaving 12 bases between the germline ends. The CDR3 has 15 amino acids. Germline V gene sequence: CDR1 LGHNA, CDR2 YNFKEQ. The CDR3: CASSPSGVGNQPQHF. In DNA, the CDR3 is TGTGCCAGCAGCCCGAGCGGGGTTGGCAATCAGCCCCAGCATTTT.

V gene TRBV29-1 combines with J gene TRBJ2-1, with D possibly being TRBD1 (6 bases). The CDR3 has 12 amino acids. In germline, CDR1 is SQVTM, CDR2 ANQGSEA. V gave up 3 bases and J gave up 3 bases, with 6 bases separating them. CDR3 DNA: TGCAGCGTTGACAGGGGCTACAATGAGCAGTTCTTC. This codes for CSVDRGYNEQFF.